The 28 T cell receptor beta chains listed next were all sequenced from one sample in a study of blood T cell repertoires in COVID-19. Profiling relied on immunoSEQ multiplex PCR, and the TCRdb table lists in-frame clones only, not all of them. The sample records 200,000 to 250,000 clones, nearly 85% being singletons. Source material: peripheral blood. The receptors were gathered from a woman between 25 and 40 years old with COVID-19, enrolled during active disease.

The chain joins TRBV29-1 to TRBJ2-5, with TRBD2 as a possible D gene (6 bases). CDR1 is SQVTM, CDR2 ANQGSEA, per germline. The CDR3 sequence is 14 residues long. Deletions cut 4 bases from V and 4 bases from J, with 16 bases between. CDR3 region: CSVGGVAGRETQYF. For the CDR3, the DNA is TGCAGCGTTGGGGGGGTTGCCGGGAGAGAGACCCAGTACTTC.

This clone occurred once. The CDR3 DNA is TGTGCCAGCAGTTCCCAGCGGGGGCCGTACCAAGAGACCCAGTACTTC. It yields the protein CASSSQRGPYQETQYF. The chain is built from TRBV28 and TRBJ2-5, with TRBD2 matching over 8 bases. The germline V gene has CDR1 MDHEN and CDR2 SYDVKM. The CDR3 contains 16 residues. V trimming: 4 bases; J trimming: 0 bases; junction bases outside the gene matches: 7. The full variable domain, rest sourced from reference TRBV28 and TRBJ2-5, is DVKVTQSSRYLVKRTGEKVFLECVQDMDHENMFWYRQDPGLGLRLIYFSYDVKMKEKGDIPEGYSVSREKKERFSLILESASTNQTSMYLCASSSQRGPYQETQYFGPGTRLLVL.

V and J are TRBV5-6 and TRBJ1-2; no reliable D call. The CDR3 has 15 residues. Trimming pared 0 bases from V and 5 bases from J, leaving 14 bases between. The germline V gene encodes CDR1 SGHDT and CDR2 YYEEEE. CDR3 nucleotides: TGTGCCAGCAGCTTGGACCAGTTTGGGCCTTATGGCTACACCTTC. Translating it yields CASSLDQFGPYGYTF.

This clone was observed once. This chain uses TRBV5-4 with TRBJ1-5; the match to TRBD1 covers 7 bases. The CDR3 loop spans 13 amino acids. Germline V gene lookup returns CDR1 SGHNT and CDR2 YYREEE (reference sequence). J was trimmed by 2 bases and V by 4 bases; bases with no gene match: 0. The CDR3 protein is CASSQGGNQPQHF. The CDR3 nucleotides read TGTGCCAGCAGCCAGGGGGGCAATCAGCCCCAGCATTTT.

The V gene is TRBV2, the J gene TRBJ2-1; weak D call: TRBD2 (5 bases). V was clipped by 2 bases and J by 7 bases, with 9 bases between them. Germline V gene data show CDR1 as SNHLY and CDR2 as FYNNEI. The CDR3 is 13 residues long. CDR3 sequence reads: CASSERLNNEQFF. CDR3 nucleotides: TGTGCCAGCAGTGAAAGACTAAATAATGAGCAGTTCTTC.

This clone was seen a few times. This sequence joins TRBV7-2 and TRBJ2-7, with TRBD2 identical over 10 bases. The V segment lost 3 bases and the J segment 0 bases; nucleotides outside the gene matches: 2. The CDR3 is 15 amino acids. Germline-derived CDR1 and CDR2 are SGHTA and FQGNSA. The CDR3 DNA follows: TGTGCCAGCAGCTTCAGACTAGCGGGCTCCTACGAGCAGTACTTC. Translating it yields CASSFRLAGSYEQYF.

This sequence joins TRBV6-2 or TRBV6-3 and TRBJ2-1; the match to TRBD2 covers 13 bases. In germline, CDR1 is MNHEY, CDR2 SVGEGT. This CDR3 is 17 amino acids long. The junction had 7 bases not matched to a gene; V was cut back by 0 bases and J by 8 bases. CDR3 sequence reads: CASSYSILAGGGDEQFF. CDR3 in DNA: TGTGCCAGCAGTTACTCGATACTAGCGGGGGGGGGTGATGAGCAGTTCTTC.

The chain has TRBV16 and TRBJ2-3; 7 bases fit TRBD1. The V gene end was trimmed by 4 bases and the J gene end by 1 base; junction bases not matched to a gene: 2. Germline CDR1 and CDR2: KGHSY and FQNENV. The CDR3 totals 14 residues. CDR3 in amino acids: CASSRGTGTDTQYF. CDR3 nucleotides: TGTGCCAGCAGCCGGGGGACAGGCACAGATACGCAGTATTTT.

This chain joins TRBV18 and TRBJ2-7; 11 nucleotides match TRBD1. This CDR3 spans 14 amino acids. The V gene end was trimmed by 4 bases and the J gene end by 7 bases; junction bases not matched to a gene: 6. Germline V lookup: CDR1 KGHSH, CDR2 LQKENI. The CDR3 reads CASSLDRGLFEQYF. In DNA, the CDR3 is TGTGCCAGCTCACTGGACAGGGGGCTCTTTGAGCAGTACTTC.

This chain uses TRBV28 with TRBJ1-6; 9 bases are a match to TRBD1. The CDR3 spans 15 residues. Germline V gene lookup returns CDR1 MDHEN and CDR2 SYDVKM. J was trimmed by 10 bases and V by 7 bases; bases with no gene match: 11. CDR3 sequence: CASNLQGTGWSPLHF. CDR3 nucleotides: TGTGCCAGCAACTTACAAGGGACAGGGTGGTCACCCCTCCACTTT.

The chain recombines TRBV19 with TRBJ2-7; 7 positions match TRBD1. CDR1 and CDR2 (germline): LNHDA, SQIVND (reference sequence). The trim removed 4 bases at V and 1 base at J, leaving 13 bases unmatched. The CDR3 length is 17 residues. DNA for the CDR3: TGTGCCAGTAGTACCTCCCGGGCGGGCAGGGGGTCCTACGAGCAGTACTTC. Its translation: CASSTSRAGRGSYEQYF.

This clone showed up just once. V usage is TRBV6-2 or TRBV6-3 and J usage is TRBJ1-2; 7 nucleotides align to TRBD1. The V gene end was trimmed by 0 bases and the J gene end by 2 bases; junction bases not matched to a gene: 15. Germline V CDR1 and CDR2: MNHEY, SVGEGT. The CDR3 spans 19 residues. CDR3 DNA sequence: TGTGCCAGCAGTTACTCGCCAGTGCTAGTGAAGACAGGGAACTATGGCTACACCTTC. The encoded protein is CASSYSPVLVKTGNYGYTF.

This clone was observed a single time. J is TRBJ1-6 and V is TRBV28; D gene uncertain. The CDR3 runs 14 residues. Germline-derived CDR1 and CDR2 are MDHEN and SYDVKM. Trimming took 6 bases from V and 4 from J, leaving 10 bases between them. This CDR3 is CASSRGLYNSPLHF. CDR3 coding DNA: TGTGCCAGCAGCCGCGGACTGTATAATTCACCCCTCCACTTT.

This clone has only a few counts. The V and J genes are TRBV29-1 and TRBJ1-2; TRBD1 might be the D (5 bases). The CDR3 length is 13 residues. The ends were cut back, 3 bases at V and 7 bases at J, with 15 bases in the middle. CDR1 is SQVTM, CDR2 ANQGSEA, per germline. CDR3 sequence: CSVDLNPGAGYTF. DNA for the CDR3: TGCAGCGTTGATTTAAACCCTGGGGCTGGCTACACCTTC.

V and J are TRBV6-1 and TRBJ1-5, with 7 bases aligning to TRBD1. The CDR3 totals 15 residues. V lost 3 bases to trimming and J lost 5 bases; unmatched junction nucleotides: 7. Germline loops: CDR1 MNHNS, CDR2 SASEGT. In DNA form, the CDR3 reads TGTGCCAGCAGTGATTGGGTAACAGGGGATCAGCCCCAGCATTTT. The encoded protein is CASSDWVTGDQPQHF.

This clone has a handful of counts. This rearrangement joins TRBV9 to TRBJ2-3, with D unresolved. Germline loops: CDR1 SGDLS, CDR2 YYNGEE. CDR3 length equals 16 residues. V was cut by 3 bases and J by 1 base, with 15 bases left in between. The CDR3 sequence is CASSGPGPIGTDTQYF. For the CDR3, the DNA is TGTGCCAGCAGCGGTCCTGGGCCCATCGGCACAGATACGCAGTATTTT. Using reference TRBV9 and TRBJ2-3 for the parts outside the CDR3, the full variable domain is DSGVTQTPKHLITATGQRVTLRCSPRSGDLSVYWYQQSLDQGLQFLIQYYNGEERAKGNILERFSAQQFPDLHSELNLSSLELGDSALYFCASSGPGPIGTDTQYFGPGTRLTVL.

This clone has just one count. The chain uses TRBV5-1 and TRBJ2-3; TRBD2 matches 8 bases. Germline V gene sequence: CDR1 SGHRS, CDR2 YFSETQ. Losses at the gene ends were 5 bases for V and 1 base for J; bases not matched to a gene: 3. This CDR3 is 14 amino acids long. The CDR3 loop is CASRSGSGTDTQYF. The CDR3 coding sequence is TGCGCCAGCAGAAGCGGGAGCGGCACAGATACGCAGTATTTT.

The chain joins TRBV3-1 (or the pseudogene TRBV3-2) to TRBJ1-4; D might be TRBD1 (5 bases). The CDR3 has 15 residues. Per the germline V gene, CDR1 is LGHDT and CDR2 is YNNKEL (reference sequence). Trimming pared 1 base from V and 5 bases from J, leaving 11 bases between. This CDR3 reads CASSQVTRGNEKLFF. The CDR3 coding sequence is TGTGCCAGCAGCCAAGTAACACGGGGGAATGAAAAACTGTTTTTT.

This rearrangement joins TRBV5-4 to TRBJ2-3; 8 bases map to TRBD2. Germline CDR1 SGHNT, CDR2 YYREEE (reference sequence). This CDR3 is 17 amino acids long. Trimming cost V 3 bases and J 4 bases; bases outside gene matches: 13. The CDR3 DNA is TGTGCCAGCAGCTCGGCGGCGGGCGGGAGGAGTCCAGATACGCAGTATTTT. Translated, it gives CASSSAAGGRSPDTQYF.

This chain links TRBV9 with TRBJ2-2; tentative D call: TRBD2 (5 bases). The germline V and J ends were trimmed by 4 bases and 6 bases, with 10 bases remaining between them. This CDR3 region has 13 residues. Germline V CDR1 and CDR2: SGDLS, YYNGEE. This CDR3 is CASSPGLSGELFF. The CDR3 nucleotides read TGTGCCAGCAGCCCGGGATTGTCCGGGGAGCTGTTTTTT. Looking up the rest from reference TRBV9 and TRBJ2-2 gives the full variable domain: DSGVTQTPKHLITATGQRVTLRCSPRSGDLSVYWYQQSLDQGLQFLIQYYNGEERAKGNILERFSAQQFPDLHSELNLSSLELGDSALYFCASSPGLSGELFFGEGSRLTVL.

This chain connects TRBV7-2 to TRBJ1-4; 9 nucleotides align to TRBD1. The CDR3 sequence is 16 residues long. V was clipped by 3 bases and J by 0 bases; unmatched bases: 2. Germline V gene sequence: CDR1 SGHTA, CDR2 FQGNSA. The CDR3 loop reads CASSLGQGTTNEKLFF. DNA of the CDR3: TGTGCCAGCAGCTTGGGACAGGGAACAACTAATGAAAAACTGTTTTTT.

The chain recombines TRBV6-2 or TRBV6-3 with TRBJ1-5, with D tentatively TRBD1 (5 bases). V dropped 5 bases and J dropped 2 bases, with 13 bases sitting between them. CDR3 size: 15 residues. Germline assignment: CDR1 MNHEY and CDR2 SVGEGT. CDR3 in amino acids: CASSPGGYGNQPQHF. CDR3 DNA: TGTGCCAGCAGTCCCGGGGGATATGGCAATCAGCCCCAGCATTTT.

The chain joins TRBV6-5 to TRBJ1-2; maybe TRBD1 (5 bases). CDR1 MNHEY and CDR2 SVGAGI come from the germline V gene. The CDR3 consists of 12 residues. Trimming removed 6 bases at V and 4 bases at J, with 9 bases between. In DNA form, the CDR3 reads TGTGCCAGCAGGACAGTTAGCTATGGCTACACCTTC. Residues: CASRTVSYGYTF.

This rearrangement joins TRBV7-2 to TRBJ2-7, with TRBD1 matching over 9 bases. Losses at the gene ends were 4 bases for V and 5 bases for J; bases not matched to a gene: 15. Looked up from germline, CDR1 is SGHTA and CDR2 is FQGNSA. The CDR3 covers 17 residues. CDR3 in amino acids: CASSSNRLGQGPNEQYF. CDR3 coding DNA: TGTGCCAGCAGCTCTAATCGCTTGGGACAGGGTCCCAACGAGCAGTACTTC.

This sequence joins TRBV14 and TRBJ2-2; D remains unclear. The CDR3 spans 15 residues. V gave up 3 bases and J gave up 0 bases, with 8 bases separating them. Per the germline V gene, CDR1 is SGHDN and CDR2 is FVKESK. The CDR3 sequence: CASSQGWPNTGELFF. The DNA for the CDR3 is TGTGCCAGCAGCCAGGGCTGGCCGAACACCGGGGAGCTGTTTTTT.

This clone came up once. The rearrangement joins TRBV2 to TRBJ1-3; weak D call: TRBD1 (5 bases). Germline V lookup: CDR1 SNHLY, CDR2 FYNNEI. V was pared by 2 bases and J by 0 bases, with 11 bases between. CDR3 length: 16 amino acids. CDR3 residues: CASSEMGRNSGNTIYF. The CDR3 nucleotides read TGTGCCAGCAGTGAAATGGGGCGGAACTCTGGAAACACCATATATTTT.

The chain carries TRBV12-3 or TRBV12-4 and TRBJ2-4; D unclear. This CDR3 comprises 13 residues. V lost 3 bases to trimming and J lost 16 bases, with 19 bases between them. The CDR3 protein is CASSFEAESPLYF. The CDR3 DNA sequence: TGTGCCAGCAGTTTTGAGGCGGAGTCTCCCCTATACTTC.

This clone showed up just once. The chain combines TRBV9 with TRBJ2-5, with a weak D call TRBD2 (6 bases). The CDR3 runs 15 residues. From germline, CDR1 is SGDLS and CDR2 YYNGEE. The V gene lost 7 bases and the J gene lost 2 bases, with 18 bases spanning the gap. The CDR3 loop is CASGAGGRRQETQYF. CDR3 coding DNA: TGTGCCAGCGGTGCCGGGGGTCGGCGACAAGAGACCCAGTACTTC.